This T cell receptor (beta chain) was documented in a study of blood T cell repertoires in COVID-19. Overall study context: The United States, Italy and Spain supplied acute and convalescent COVID-19 samples.

Per the original data handling: For nucleated cells, counts were estimated from reference gene primer amplification. Libraries were prepared by immunoSEQ multiplex PCR; TCRdb keeps only in-frame clonotypes and omits some of them. V and J calls and clone size come straight from that table; D and trimming were deduced from the DNA. The sample has approximately 50,000 clones; approximately 85% are singletons. Looked up from germline, CDR1 is SGHRS and CDR2 is YFSETQ. Losses at the gene ends were 2 bases for V and 3 bases for J; bases not matched to a gene: 2. The CDR3 is 14 amino acids. This sequence joins TRBV5-1 and TRBJ2-3; TRBD2 matches at 8 bases. Sequencing was done on a sample of peripheral blood. This sequence originates from a man in his sixties with acute or convalescent COVID-19. The CDR3 region is CASSLSGSTDTQYF. The CDR3 nucleotides read TGCGCCAGCAGCTTAAGCGGGAGTACAGATACGCAGTATTTT.